These 18 T cell receptor beta chains were all obtained from the same sample, sequenced in a study of blood T cell repertoires in COVID-19. Sequencing was performed with immunoSEQ multiplex PCR; in TCRdb, only in-frame clones are kept and a portion is missing. The sample holds about 55,000 clones, around nine tenths seen once. Sequencing was done on a sample of peripheral blood. The receptors here all came from a man aged 55 to 70 with active COVID-19.

This chain connects TRBV7-6 to TRBJ2-5, with a weak D call TRBD1 (6 bases). CDR1 is SGHVS, CDR2 FNYEAQ, per germline. The ends were cut back, 2 bases at V and 5 bases at J, with 6 bases in the middle. The CDR3 contains 12 residues. Here the CDR3 reads CASSLQGETQYF. The CDR3 bases are TGTGCCAGCAGCTTACAGGGGGAGACCCAGTACTTC.

The rearrangement links TRBV11-2 to TRBJ2-2; 9 bases match TRBD2. The V gene's germline CDR1 is SGHAT and CDR2 FQNNGV. V shed 5 bases and J 5 bases; nucleotides not matched to a gene: 9. The CDR3 length is 16 residues. The chain's CDR3 is CASSHPTSGRTGELFF. Written as DNA, the CDR3 is TGTGCCAGCAGCCATCCGACTAGCGGAAGGACCGGGGAGCTGTTTTTT.

The J gene is TRBJ2-2, the V gene TRBV11-3; D is unclear. The germline gives CDR1 SGHNT, CDR2 YENEEA. With 0 bases removed from V and 0 bases from J, the gap between germline ends came to 11 bases. This CDR3 comprises 17 residues. This CDR3 is CASSLDQVGSNTGELFF. The DNA of the CDR3 is TGTGCCAGCAGCTTAGATCAGGTCGGCTCGAACACCGGGGAGCTGTTTTTT. The whole variable domain, remainder taken from reference TRBV11-3 and TRBJ2-2, is EAGVVQSPRYKIIEKKQPVAFWCNPISGHNTLYWYLQNLGQGPELLIRYENEEAVDDSQLPKDRFSAERLKGVDSTLKIQPAELGDSAVYLCASSLDQVGSNTGELFFGEGSRLTVL.

V gene TRBV4-1 combines with J gene TRBJ2-6; 12 bases agree with TRBD2. Germline V CDR1 and CDR2: MGHRA, YSYEKL. The CDR3 totals 19 residues. Trimming removed 4 bases from V and 4 bases from J; junction bases left unmatched: 11. The CDR3 sequence is CASSLLTSGSTLGANVLTF. CDR3 nucleotide sequence: TGCGCCAGCAGCCTATTGACTAGCGGGAGCACCTTGGGGGCCAACGTCCTGACTTTC.

The J gene is TRBJ2-1, the V gene TRBV3-1 (or the pseudogene TRBV3-2); no firm D call. The V and J ends lost 1 base and 3 bases respectively, with 4 bases between them. The V gene's germline CDR1 is LGHDT and CDR2 YNNKEL (reference sequence). The CDR3 spans 13 residues. This CDR3 reads CASSQVSYNEQFF. The CDR3 coding sequence is TGTGCCAGCAGCCAAGTTAGCTACAATGAGCAGTTCTTC.

A remark on this clone: Compared with germline, one end of the junction differs, possibly owing to a read error. V is TRBV12-5 and J is TRBJ2-7, with 7 bases matching TRBD1. This CDR3 is built from 14 residues. Germline CDR1 reads LGHNT; CDR2 reads FRNRAP. CDR3 amino acids: CASGLWDSSYERYF. As DNA, the CDR3 is TGTGCTAGTGGTTTATGGGACAGTTCCTACGAGCGGTACTTC.

This chain connects TRBV5-5 to TRBJ2-3, with D tentatively TRBD1 (6 bases). The CDR3 has 16 residues. V lost 0 bases, J lost 3 bases, and 14 bases lay in between. Germline CDR1 reads SGHKS; CDR2 reads YYEKEE (reference sequence). In DNA, the CDR3 is TGTGCCAGCAGCTTGGTCGGCAGGGGATTTACAGATACGCAGTATTTT. Residues: CASSLVGRGFTDTQYF.

The chain has TRBV24-1 and TRBJ2-2; 7 nucleotides match TRBD2. CDR1 and CDR2 from the germline V gene are KGHDR and SFDVKD. V shed 4 bases, J shed 6 bases, and the junction held 4 bases outside the gene matches. The CDR3 length is 14 residues. CDR3 DNA sequence: TGTGCCACCAGTGAAGAACGGGGGGCCGGGGAGCTGTTTTTT. Translating it yields CATSEERGAGELFF.

This clone was counted a single time. This chain uses TRBV5-1 with TRBJ1-3; D gene ambiguous. V lost 4 bases to trimming and J lost 0 bases, with 14 bases between them. The CDR3 has 16 residues. The germline gives CDR1 SGHRS, CDR2 YFSETQ. CDR3: CASSARGGPSGNTIYF. The CDR3 DNA sequence: TGCGCCAGCAGCGCCCGAGGCGGGCCCTCTGGAAACACCATATATTTT.

The chain is built from TRBV6-2 or TRBV6-3 and TRBJ2-1; TRBD1 aligns across 7 bases. The CDR3 length is 17 residues. J gave up 4 bases and V 6 bases, and 15 bases lay outside the gene matches. The germline gives CDR1 MNHEY, CDR2 SVGEGT. The CDR3 loop is CASSPGTASDSYNEQFF. The CDR3 DNA is TGTGCCAGCAGCCCTGGGACAGCTTCCGACTCATACAATGAGCAGTTCTTC.

The V gene is TRBV7-8, the J gene TRBJ1-2; unclear D gene. The V gene's germline CDR1 is SGHVS and CDR2 FQNEAQ. CDR3 length: 13 residues. V was shortened by 2 bases and J by 4 bases, with 8 bases between the two germline ends. CDR3 in amino acids: CASSLFGVYGYTF. DNA for the CDR3: TGTGCCAGCAGCTTATTCGGGGTCTATGGCTACACCTTC.

The chain joins TRBV6-5 to TRBJ1-1; possibly TRBD1 for D (5 bases). Germline CDR1 is MNHEY and CDR2 is SVGAGI. The V end lost 4 bases, the J end lost 3 bases, and 12 bases lay between the germline ends. The length of the CDR3 is 14 residues. The CDR3 coding sequence is TGTGCCAGCAGTTGGTCCGGGGGTGACACTGAAGCTTTCTTT. This sequence encodes CASSWSGGDTEAFF.

This chain joins TRBV27 and TRBJ2-7; D remains ambiguous. CDR1 and CDR2 (germline): MNHEY, SMNVEV (reference sequence). The CDR3 runs 12 residues. The V gene lost 5 bases and the J gene lost 0 bases, with 5 bases spanning the gap. The DNA of the CDR3 is TGTGCCAGCAGTGGCCTCTCCTACGAGCAGTACTTC. Its protein product is CASSGLSYEQYF.

This clone has only one observation. The chain couples TRBV10-1 to TRBJ2-7; a possible D gene is TRBD2 (5 bases). Trimming left V 9 bases short and J 9 bases short, with 21 bases between. This CDR3 spans 13 amino acids. The germline V gene has CDR1 WNHNN and CDR2 SYGVQD (reference sequence). The CDR3 DNA sequence: TGCGCCAGTGCAGATCTCGGCGTCGGGGTGCAGTACTTC. This encodes CASADLGVGVQYF.

The V gene is TRBV12-3 or TRBV12-4, the J gene TRBJ1-3; no clear D gene. V was shortened by 2 bases and J by 4 bases, with 6 bases between the two germline ends. The CDR3 extends over 13 amino acids. This chain's CDR3 is CASSLFSGNTIYF. CDR3 DNA: TGTGCCAGCAGTTTATTTTCAGGAAACACCATATATTTT.

This clone was counted between two and nine times. The CDR3 here is CASSLNREETQYF. The CDR3 nucleotides read TGTGCCAGCAGCTTAAACAGGGAAGAGACCCAGTACTTC. The genes are TRBV7-3 and TRBJ2-5; the D gene is possibly TRBD1 (6 bases). The V end lost 1 base, the J end lost 3 bases, and 6 bases lay between the germline ends. The CDR3 covers 13 residues. Germline V gene data show CDR1 as SGHTA and CDR2 as FQGTGA.

The J gene is TRBJ1-5, the V gene TRBV5-1, with D possibly matching TRBD1 (5 bases). Trimming pared 5 bases from V and 2 bases from J, leaving 17 bases between. The CDR3 covers 16 residues. Germline V CDR1 and CDR2: SGHRS, YFSETQ. CDR3 residues: CASRPALDSGNQPQHF. The DNA for the CDR3 is TGCGCCAGCAGACCCGCCCTAGACAGTGGCAATCAGCCCCAGCATTTT.

The chain combines TRBV11-2 with TRBJ2-3, with TRBD1 identical over 8 bases. CDR1 and CDR2 (germline): SGHAT, FQNNGV. The CDR3 contains 16 residues. V dropped 0 bases and J dropped 4; count of bases not matched to a gene: 6. Here the CDR3 DNA reads TGTGCCAGCAGCTTAGATCTGGGACAGGTTCCAGATACGCAGTATTTT. This sequence encodes CASSLDLGQVPDTQYF.